This section outlines one T cell receptor beta chain sequence together with its context. Repertoires were generated with immunoSEQ multiplex PCR, while TCRdb's copy carries only in-frame clones and drops some. The sample lists approximately 97,000 clones; around 93% were seen once. This specimen belongs to a study of cytomegalovirus exposure and HLA in healthy donors. This CDR3 is built from 13 residues. From germline, CDR1 is SGHTS and CDR2 YDEGEE. V was pared by 0 bases and J by 0 bases, with 4 bases between. Sequencing input: PBMCs. This chain links TRBV5-8 with TRBJ2-7; D gene unclear. The sequence was obtained from a woman in her twenties or thirties in good health and CMV-seropositive. CDR3 region: CASSLDTSYEQYF. CDR3 in DNA: TGTGCCAGCAGCTTGGACACCTCCTACGAGCAGTACTTC.